These T cell receptor beta chains were read from a single sample in a study of CD8+ T cells in alopecia areata. Measured with immunoSEQ multiplex PCR; TCRdb has only the in-frame clones, and not every one. This table has 200,000 or so clones, 50% to 60% appearing once. The sequencing here drew on CD4+ T cells sorted from blood, taken at week 0. These receptors were taken from a human donor with alopecia areata. Both conserved end residues are part of each CDR3. A D gene is named only where the DNA matches it firmly. Only some rows state a clone size, as once, few, many or a class for expanded clones.

TRBV6-5,.,TRBJ1-2,.,CASAIGGNVNYGYTF,TGTGCCAGTGCGATAGGAGGGAACGTCAACTATGGCTACACCTTC
TRBV4-2,.,TRBJ2-3,.,CASSQPGARFGLYF,TGTGCCAGCAGCCAACCTGGCGCCAGGTTTGGTCTGTATTTT
TRBV7-9,.,TRBJ2-3,.,CASSPRAQTDTQYF,TGTGCCAGCAGCCCAAGGGCCCAAACAGATACGCAGTATTTT
TRBV7-6,.,TRBJ1-1,TRBD1,CASSLAGGQDFSEAFF,TGTGCCAGCAGCTTAGCGGGGGGACAGGATTTCTCTGAAGCTTTCTTT
TRBV7-9,.,TRBJ2-1,TRBD1,CASSTGTAKQFF,TGTGCCAGCAGTACCGGGACAGCGAAGCAGTTCTTC
TRBV27,few,TRBJ2-6,.,CASSLWEAGANVLTF,TGTGCCAGCAGTTTATGGGAGGCTGGGGCCAACGTCCTGACTTTC
TRBV4-2,.,TRBJ2-6,.,CASSQDGTSGANVLTF,TGTGCCAGCAGCCAAGATGGGACTTCTGGGGCCAACGTCCTGACTTTC
TRBV7-7,.,TRBJ2-5,.,CASSATYSGNAQETQYF,TGTGCTAGCAGCGCAACCTACAGTGGCAACGCGCAAGAGACCCAGTACTTC
TRBV30,few,TRBJ1-5,TRBD1,CAWSGGQNQPQHF,TGTGCCTGGAGTGGGGGACAGAATCAGCCCCAGCATTTT
TRBV7-6,.,TRBJ1-5,.,CASSQDGAGAQHF,TGTGCCAGCAGTCAAGACGGCGCGGGGGCCCAGCATTTT
TRBV7-9,.,TRBJ1-2,.,CASSLEAWGTNYGYTF,TGTGCCAGCAGCTTAGAGGCCTGGGGAACCAACTATGGCTACACCTTC
TRBV29-1,.,TRBJ1-1,.,CSARPGLNTEAFF,TGCAGCGCCCGACCGGGGTTGAACACTGAAGCTTTCTTT
TRBV9,.,TRBJ2-2,.,CASSGDTTNTGELFF,TGTGCCAGCAGCGGGGACACCACGAACACCGGGGAGCTGTTTTTT
TRBV7-9,.,TRBJ1-2,.,CASSLTATNYGYTF,TGTGCCAGCAGCTTAACGGCAACAAACTATGGCTACACCTTC
TRBV30,.,TRBJ2-2,.,CAHSNNANTGELFF,TGTGCCCACTCGAACAACGCGAACACCGGGGAGCTGTTTTTT
TRBV30,.,TRBJ2-7,.,CGAGTYEQYF,TGTGGCGCGGGGACCTACGAGCAGTACTTC
TRBV29-1,.,TRBJ2-7,.,CSVGDWEQYF,TGCAGCGTAGGCGATTGGGAGCAGTACTTC
TRBV14,once,TRBJ2-3,.,CASSQVNLRKADTQYF,TGTGCCAGCAGCCAAGTGAACCTCCGGAAGGCAGATACGCAGTATTTT
TRBV7-9,few,TRBJ2-1,TRBD2,CASSLRLAGLEQFF,TGTGCCAGCAGCTTACGACTAGCGGGCCTCGAGCAGTTCTTC
TRBV15,.,TRBJ1-5,.,CATSRDRSYNQPQHF,TGTGCCACCAGCAGAGATCGGTCCTACAATCAGCCCCAGCATTTT
TRBV6-1,.,TRBJ2-6,.,CASSADSGANVLTF,TGTGCCAGCAGTGCCGACTCTGGGGCCAACGTCCTGACTTTC
TRBV5-1,few,TRBJ2-3,TRBD2,CASSLASGGADTQYF,TGCGCCAGCAGCTTGGCTAGCGGGGGGGCAGATACGCAGTATTTT
TRBV2,.,TRBJ1-5,.,CASSGDVPTQHF,TGTGCCAGCAGTGGGGACGTTCCTACCCAGCATTTT
TRBV5-1,.,TRBJ1-6,.,CASSQSSSYNSPLHF,TGCGCCAGCAGTCAAAGTAGCTCCTATAATTCACCCCTCCACTTT
TRBV25-1,many,TRBJ2-2,.,CASSDPRTNTGELFF,TGTGCCAGCAGTGACCCGCGAACGAACACCGGGGAGCTGTTTTTT
TRBV25-1,once,TRBJ2-3,.,CASSESGLGTDTQYF,TGTGCCAGCAGTGAGAGCGGATTAGGCACAGATACGCAGTATTTT
TRBV2,.,TRBJ2-1,.,CASNRVSSYNEQFF,TGTGCCAGCAATCGGGTTAGCTCCTACAATGAGCAGTTCTTC
TRBV19,few,TRBJ1-1,.,CASSKLTEAFF,TGTGCCAGTAGCAAACTTACTGAAGCTTTCTTT
TRBV5-6,once,TRBJ2-7,.,CASSSTVGEQYF,TGTGCCAGCAGCTCCACCGTGGGCGAGCAGTACTTC
TRBV4-2,.,TRBJ2-7,.,CASSQGRSGRRDEQYF,TGTGCCAGCAGCCAAGGAAGGTCGGGGCGTCGGGACGAGCAGTACTTC
TRBV6-5,.,TRBJ1-2,TRBD1,CASSYRQSNRGQGYTF,TGTGCCAGCAGTTACCGCCAATCCAACAGGGGGCAAGGCTACACCTTC
TRBV7-2,.,TRBJ2-4,.,CAITGLEAKNIQYF,TGTGCCATTACAGGCCTAGAAGCCAAAAACATTCAGTACTTC
TRBV29-1,.,TRBJ2-7,TRBD2,CSVVIAGSYEQYF,TGCAGCGTTGTGATAGCGGGGAGCTACGAGCAGTACTTC
TRBV30,once,TRBJ2-7,TRBD2,CAWEFSGRRDEQYF,TGTGCCTGGGAGTTTAGCGGGAGACGGGACGAGCAGTACTTC
TRBV29-1,.,TRBJ1-2,.,CSGERGSYGYTF,TGCAGCGGAGAGAGGGGTAGCTATGGCTACACCTTC
TRBV19,.,TRBJ1-5,TRBD1,CASSIDRQGVRPQHF,TGTGCCAGTAGTATAGATCGACAGGGTGTGAGGCCCCAGCATTTT
TRBV6-1,.,TRBJ1-2,TRBD1,CASSEVVGGANYGYTF,TGTGCCAGCAGTGAAGTCGTAGGGGGCGCGAACTATGGCTACACCTTC
TRBV12-5,.,TRBJ2-3,TRBD2,CASAKPGTSGINTDTQYF,TGTGCTAGTGCCAAACCCGGGACTAGCGGGATAAACACAGATACGCAGTATTTT
TRBV6-1,few,TRBJ1-2,TRBD1,CASSGLTGIRGYTF,TGTGCCAGCAGTGGTCTGACAGGGATACGGGGCTACACCTTC
TRBV4-1,.,TRBJ2-1,TRBD2,CASSQDRGPRLAGGEQFF,TGCGCCAGCAGCCAAGATCGGGGCCCTCGGCTAGCGGGAGGTGAGCAGTTCTTC
TRBV7-7,few,TRBJ1-2,TRBD1,CASSPLGQGDYGYTF,TGTGCTAGCAGCCCGTTAGGACAGGGCGACTATGGCTACACCTTC
TRBV29-1,.,TRBJ2-5,.,CSVEDTGETQYF,TGCAGCGTTGAAGATACAGGAGAGACCCAGTACTTC